This passage covers 7 T cell receptor beta chains from one sample sequenced in a study of CD8 T cells in Susac syndrome. The RNA input was roughly 0.45 to 1 ug, and it was reverse transcribed with random hexamers. From the immunoSEQ multiplex PCR reads, TCRdb called clonotypes with MiXCR, one entry per CDR3 protein. This table holds tens of thousands of distinct CDR3 sequences, roughly 96% found once. The source material was CD8+ T cells from PBMCs. The receptors originated from a human donor with Susac syndrome.

The genes are TRBV2 and TRBJ2-3; 7 bases align to TRBD2. In germline, CDR1 is SNHLY, CDR2 FYNNEI. The CDR3 covers 13 residues. Unmatched junction bases numbered 7, after V lost 8 bases and J lost 5 bases. CDR3 nucleotide sequence: TGTGCCAGCGCGGGGGTTGGGGGAGATACGCAGTATTTT. Protein: CASAGVGGDTQYF.

The chain recombines TRBV30 with TRBJ1-1, with D hard to call. The V gene's germline CDR1 is GTSNPN and CDR2 SVGIG (reference sequence). The CDR3 has 15 amino acids. With 2 bases removed from V and 5 bases from J, the gap between germline ends came to 18 bases. The CDR3 loop reads CAWSSPGSWETEAFF. Written as DNA, the CDR3 is TGTGCCTGGAGTTCCCCTGGGAGCTGGGAGACTGAAGCTTTCTTT.

J is TRBJ2-1 and V is TRBV15; 9 nucleotides agree with TRBD2. This CDR3 region has 17 residues. Germline V gives CDR1 LNHNV, CDR2 YYDKDF (reference sequence). The ends lost 0 bases at V and 4 bases at J; junction bases unmatched: 7. CDR3 DNA: TGTGCCACCAGCAGAGATCGATCAGCGGGGGGATACAATGAGCAGTTCTTC. This gives the protein CATSRDRSAGGYNEQFF. Variable domain in full (rest from reference TRBV15 and TRBJ2-1): DAMVIQNPRYQVTQFGKPVTLSCSQTLNHNVMYWYQQKSSQAPKLLFHYYDKDFNNEADTPDNFQSRRPNTSFCFLDIRSPGLGDTAMYLCATSRDRSAGGYNEQFFGPGTRLTVL.

V and J are TRBV5-1 and TRBJ2-1, with D perhaps matching TRBD1 (6 bases). CDR1 is SGHRS and CDR2 is YFSETQ in the germline V gene. V lost 10 bases and J lost 8, with 31 bases in between. CDR3 length: 17 residues. CDR3 amino acids: CARQNPWVAPTGDEQFF. The CDR3 bases are TGCGCCCGGCAAAACCCCTGGGTAGCCCCGACAGGCGATGAGCAGTTCTTC.

The genes are TRBV6-5 and TRBJ2-6; tentative D call: TRBD1 (5 bases). Trimming cost V 0 bases and J 1 base, with 7 bases left between them. Germline values: CDR1 MNHEY, CDR2 SVGAGI. This CDR3 contains 16 residues. The CDR3 region is CASSYSGLSGANVLTF. CDR3 nucleotides: TGTGCCAGCAGTTACTCGGGGCTGTCTGGGGCCAACGTCCTGACTTTC.

The chain has TRBV6-1 and TRBJ2-7; D remains ambiguous. Germline CDR1 and CDR2: MNHNS and SASEGT. The CDR3 sequence is 14 residues long. The germline V and J ends were trimmed by 1 base and 0 bases, with 7 bases remaining between them. CDR3 DNA: TGTGCCAGCAGTGAAGGGTGGGACTCCTACGAGCAGTACTTC. Its protein product is CASSEGWDSYEQYF.

The genes are TRBV20-1 and TRBJ2-7, with no clear D. The CDR3 extends over 13 amino acids. The germline CDR1 and CDR2 sequences are DFQATT and SNEGSKA (reference sequence). V was trimmed by 0 bases and J by 1 base, leaving 7 bases between them. CDR3 amino acids: CSARDDGSYEQYF. As DNA, the CDR3 is TGCAGTGCTAGAGACGATGGATCCTACGAGCAGTACTTC.